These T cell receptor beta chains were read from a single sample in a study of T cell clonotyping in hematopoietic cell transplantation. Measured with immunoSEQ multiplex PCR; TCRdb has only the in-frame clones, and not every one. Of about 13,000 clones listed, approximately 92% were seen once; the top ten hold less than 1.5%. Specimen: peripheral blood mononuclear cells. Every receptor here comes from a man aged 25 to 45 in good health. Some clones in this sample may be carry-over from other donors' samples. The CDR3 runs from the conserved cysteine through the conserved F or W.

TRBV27	CASSLSRSGGAGYTF
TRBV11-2	CASNPSAEAEAFF
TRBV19	CASSIPDGDGNQPQHF
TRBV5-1	CASSSEGTDTQYF
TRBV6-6	CASSYQGQNGQPQHF
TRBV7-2	CASSFSVTDTQYF
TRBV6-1	CASSWTDGAKNIQYF
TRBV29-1	CSAATGYGYTF
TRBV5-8	CASSRGLSSNQPQHF
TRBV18	CASSPGTVSYEQYF
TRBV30	CAWRGLGAMQPQHF
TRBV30	CAWSEETQYF
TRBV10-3	CAISSGLAGDGEQYF
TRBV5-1	CASSLAQGAGGYTF
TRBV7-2	CASSSSGGPYEQYF
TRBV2	CASSPTSGGAHEQYF
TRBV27	CASTSLKRGSLNYGYTF
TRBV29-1	CSVPEQGANYGYTF
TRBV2	CASSPTMDTQYF
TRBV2	CASTEMGQGPHSYEQYF
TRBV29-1	CSVKNLAGGPSEQYF
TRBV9	CASSVGQGKNIQYF
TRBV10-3	CAISEVDGGLSQPQHF
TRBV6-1	CASTLADGLPTEAFF
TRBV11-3	CASSEGSGRERFF
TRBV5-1	CASSSPYEQYF
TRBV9	CASSSSRRTYEQYF
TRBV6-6	CASSYGQAGEAFF